This paragraph covers one T cell receptor beta chain sequence. Its antigen is still unknown. No clone much larger than this one lies a single base away; base qualities are absent. After removal of 4 bases from V and 0 bases from J, the junction retains 7 bases not matched to a gene. According to the germline V gene, CDR1 reads MDHEN and CDR2 reads SYDVKM. From its cysteine to its phenylalanine, the CDR3 spans 16 amino acids. The retained sequence is limited to the CDR3, 48 bases, with the frame set at the first base. The Quick-DNA Microprep Kit was used to extract genomic DNA from the sorted cells. TCRbeta DNA was amplified with the immunoSEQ hsTCRbeta kit following the manufacturer's protocol. TCRbeta libraries were sequenced on an Illumina MiSeq instrument. The original pipeline was this. After out-of-frame sequences were removed, 2,204,828 distinct TCRbeta sequences remained, averaging about 67,000 per individual. Each individual was scored according to the count of 150 to 200 previously reported CMV-associated TCRbeta sequences and the total productive distinct TCRbeta count. A beta-binomial model was reimplemented in Python, and random forests from scikit-learn, run with default parameters, were trained on data from the US cohort. Classifier performance on the Belgian cohort was summarized as median AUC with percentile confidence intervals over 10,000 bootstrap iterations. TCRdb provides this immuneACCESS table in a form limited to in-frame rearrangements. Some clones are lacking; in checked studies, under half of them reflect an unresolved V gene, and why the rest are absent is not known. V, J and clone size reflect that table, while D and trimming were determined from the DNA. The sample data list under 40,000 clones, and 70% to 85% of these were observed just once. Around 5.2% of the sample lies in the top ten.

The sample comes from a study of memory CD4+ T cells and cytomegalovirus serostatus (dated by TCRdb to between 2019 and 2020). A note on the overall study: The cohort included 35 or so healthy adults from Belgium, of whom 9 were CMV seropositive and approximately 24 were CMV seronegative. To replicate a published TCR-based CMV serostatus classifier, the study sequenced CD4+ memory TCRbeta repertoires from a Belgian cohort whose cytomegalovirus serostatus was known.

Results and caveats for the whole study, not just this receptor: On the Belgian cohort, the classifier built on the original framework reached a median bootstrapped AUC of approximately 0.95, with a 95% CI of 0.76-1.00. For CMV serostatus prediction, a median bootstrapped AUC of approximately 0.95 was reached with the original framework, and a median bootstrapped AUC of 0.91 was reached with a US-trained random forest. Only CD4+CD45RO+ memory cells were sequenced, unlike the original study, which covered naive and memory CD4+ and CD8+ populations. Of more than 150 previously reported CMV-associated TCRbeta sequences, approximately 70 appeared in the CD4+ memory repertoires, each in one to five individuals. The results were interpreted as suggesting that the CMV-associated TCR signature is largely present in the CD4+ memory repertoire.

Single viable CD3+CD4+CD8-CD45RO+ cells were sorted as memory CD4+ T cells on a FACSAria II. To determine CMV serostatus, a Roche Elecsys assay was used that detects serum IgG against CMV pp150, pp28, p38 and p52. Following thawing, total CD4+ T cells were enriched through positive selection using CD4 magnetic microbeads. Samples originated from another study that specifically interrogated the CD4+ T cell memory repertoire. Peripheral blood mononuclear cells were isolated and cryopreserved following standard operating procedures; serum was stored at -80 °C. The staining used CD3-PerCP (BW264/56), CD4-APC (RPA-T4), CD45RO-PE (UCHT1) and CD8-Pacific Orange (3B5) antibodies, and Sytox blue was used to exclude non-viable cells.

The sequenced sample consisted of memory CD4+ T cells from blood. This chain is built from TRBV28 and TRBJ2-3; 7 nucleotides in the junction match TRBD1. The receptor comes from an adult in good health and CMV-seropositive. For the CDR3, the sequence is CASSSSQGTSTDTQYF. The DNA is as follows: TGTGCCAGCAGTTCTTCACAGGGGACAAGCACAGATACGCAGTATTTT.